A single sample is the source of the 16 T cell receptor beta chains below, sequenced in a study of shared clonotypes between healthy human individuals. Naive CD8 cells comprised CD45RO-negative, CCR7-positively selected cells, excluding terminally differentiated effector memory CD45RA+ cells. Libraries were prepared by immunoSEQ multiplex PCR; TCRdb keeps only in-frame clonotypes and omits some of them. The profile covers hundreds of thousands of clones, with roughly 98% appearing a single time and 0.3% taken by the ten largest. The sample taken for sequencing was naive CD8+ T cells sorted from blood. These receptors were collected from a man aged 25 to 45 in good health.

V usage is TRBV7-8 and J usage is TRBJ2-7, with D hard to call. CDR1 SGHVS and CDR2 FQNEAQ come from the germline V gene. The V end was cut by 6 bases, the J end by 1 base, with 16 bases between. The CDR3 loop spans 15 amino acids. The CDR3 reads CASSSNPGRSYEQYF. The CDR3 DNA follows: TGTGCCAGCAGTTCTAACCCCGGACGGTCCTACGAGCAGTACTTC.

This chain connects TRBV7-6 to TRBJ2-7; D might be TRBD2 (6 bases). CDR1 is SGHVS, CDR2 FNYEAQ, per germline. V lost 1 base and J 3 bases, leaving 13 bases between the germline ends. This CDR3 contains 15 residues. The CDR3 here is CASSLESSGNYEQYF. In DNA form, the CDR3 reads TGTGCCAGCAGCTTAGAGAGTAGCGGAAACTACGAGCAGTACTTC.

V is TRBV4-1 and J is TRBJ2-1, with a tentative D call TRBD2 (6 bases). Germline CDR1 and CDR2: MGHRA and YSYEKL. The CDR3 is 13 amino acids. Between the trimmed V and J ends, which lost 0 bases and 15 bases, there was a span of 15 bases. The CDR3 DNA follows: TGCGCCAGCAGCCAAGAGCTACTAGCCCATATGTTCTTC. It is translated as CASSQELLAHMFF.

The chain links TRBV5-1 to TRBJ2-7, with a possible D match to TRBD1 (5 bases). This CDR3 is built from 14 residues. V gave up 0 bases and J gave up 5 bases, with 12 bases separating them. From germline, CDR1 is SGHRS and CDR2 YFSETQ. This CDR3 is CASSLEGVGDEQYF. The CDR3 nucleotides read TGCGCCAGCAGCTTGGAAGGGGTTGGGGACGAGCAGTACTTC.

CDR3 DNA sequence: TGTGCCAGCAGCCTCCCCACGACAGTTGCAGAGACCCAGTACTTC. Residues: CASSLPTTVAETQYF. The rearrangement uses TRBV7-9 and TRBJ2-5, with TRBD1 as a possible D gene (5 bases). CDR3 size: 15 residues. From germline, CDR1 is SEHNR and CDR2 FQNEAQ (reference sequence). V lost 5 bases and J 4 bases, leaving 17 bases between the germline ends.

This clone was observed a few times. This chain links TRBV18 with TRBJ2-7; D might be TRBD2 (5 bases). The germline gives CDR1 KGHSH, CDR2 LQKENI. V dropped 4 bases and J dropped 3 bases, with 19 bases sitting between them. The CDR3 has 16 amino acids. This CDR3 is CASSRSGPPGLYEQYF. In nucleotides, the CDR3 is TGTGCCAGCTCACGCTCCGGGCCTCCAGGACTCTACGAGCAGTACTTC. The whole variable domain, remainder taken from reference TRBV18 and TRBJ2-7, is NAGVMQNPRHLVRRRGQEARLRCSPMKGHSHVYWYRQLPEEGLKFMVYLQKENIIDESGMPKERFSAEFPKEGPSILRIQQVVRGDSAAYFCASSRSGPPGLYEQYFGPGTRLTVT.

The chain combines TRBV5-1 with TRBJ2-2; maybe TRBD1 (6 bases). The CDR3 has 15 amino acids. The germline V and J ends were trimmed by 1 base and 1 base, with 8 bases remaining between them. CDR1 and CDR2 (germline): SGHRS, YFSETQ. This CDR3 is CASSLRGGNTGELFF. CDR3 nucleotides: TGCGCCAGCAGCTTGCGAGGGGGGAACACCGGGGAGCTGTTTTTT.

This clone was counted only a few times. CDR3 DNA: TGTGCCAGCAGCTCAGGGGGCAATCAGCCCCAGCATTTT. Its translation: CASSSGGNQPQHF. This sequence joins TRBV13 and TRBJ1-5; TRBD1 is a possible D gene (6 bases). V was pared by 4 bases and J by 2 bases, with 6 bases between. The CDR3 sequence is 13 residues long. The germline V gene has CDR1 PRHDT and CDR2 FYEKMQ (reference sequence).

This rearrangement joins TRBV9 to TRBJ2-1, with 9 nucleotides matching TRBD2. Germline-derived CDR1 and CDR2 are SGDLS and YYNGEE. The CDR3 covers 17 residues. The trim removed 0 bases at V and 8 bases at J, leaving 12 bases unmatched. The CDR3 sequence: CASSVASSGTIRDEQFF. For the CDR3, the DNA is TGTGCCAGCAGCGTAGCGTCTAGCGGGACCATTAGGGATGAGCAGTTCTTC. The full variable domain, with the rest looked up from reference TRBV9 and TRBJ2-1, is DSGVTQTPKHLITATGQRVTLRCSPRSGDLSVYWYQQSLDQGLQFLIQYYNGEERAKGNILERFSAQQFPDLHSELNLSSLELGDSALYFCASSVASSGTIRDEQFFGPGTRLTVL.

The rearrangement uses TRBV18 and TRBJ1-1; D not resolved. Germline V gives CDR1 KGHSH, CDR2 LQKENI. V lost 5 bases, J lost 1 base, and 5 bases lay in between. The CDR3 spans 12 residues. DNA for the CDR3: TGTGCCAGCTCAGTCAGGAACACTGAAGCTTTCTTT. Translation: CASSVRNTEAFF.

Note on this clone: Other DNA variants within this sample encode the same CDR3. V gene TRBV29-1 combines with J gene TRBJ2-2, with D unresolved. CDR3 length equals 12 residues. From germline, CDR1 is SQVTM and CDR2 ANQGSEA. V dropped 2 bases and J dropped 4 bases, with 5 bases sitting between them. This chain's CDR3 is CSVEKGTGELFF. DNA of the CDR3: TGCAGCGTTGAAAAGGGCACCGGGGAGCTGTTTTTT.

The J gene is TRBJ2-1, the V gene TRBV29-1; perhaps D is TRBD1 or TRBD2 (5 bases each). This CDR3 has 17 amino acids. With 4 bases removed from V and 10 bases from J, the gap between germline ends came to 29 bases. The V gene's germline CDR1 is SQVTM and CDR2 ANQGSEA. Here the CDR3 reads CSVAVGLGTPKGEEQFF. DNA for the CDR3: TGCAGCGTTGCTGTTGGGCTTGGGACCCCGAAGGGTGAGGAGCAGTTCTTC.

The chain recombines TRBV29-1 with TRBJ2-2; the D gene could be TRBD1 or TRBD2 (5 bases each). The V end lost 3 bases, the J end lost 4 bases, and 12 bases lay between the germline ends. Per germline, CDR1 SQVTM and CDR2 ANQGSEA. This CDR3 spans 14 amino acids. CDR3 protein: CSVDREGATGELFF. For the CDR3, the DNA is TGCAGCGTTGATCGGGAAGGGGCCACCGGGGAGCTGTTTTTT.

The CDR3 sequence is CASSSLPGLAGYEQYF. The DNA for the CDR3 is TGCGCCAGCAGCTCTCTACCGGGACTAGCGGGTTACGAGCAGTACTTC. J is TRBJ2-7 and V is TRBV5-1; 12 bases match TRBD2. V lost 3 bases and J lost 4; bases outside the gene matches: 8. CDR1 and CDR2 (germline): SGHRS, YFSETQ. The CDR3 loop spans 16 amino acids.

The chain uses TRBV9 and TRBJ2-7; D remains ambiguous. The CDR3 runs 13 residues. The germline V and J ends were trimmed by 3 bases and 0 bases, with 7 bases remaining between them. From germline, CDR1 is SGDLS and CDR2 YYNGEE. The CDR3: CASSGTYSYEQYF. The CDR3 nucleotides are TGTGCCAGCAGCGGGACCTACTCCTACGAGCAGTACTTC.

V usage is TRBV28 and J usage is TRBJ2-2, with D hard to call. Germline V lookup: CDR1 MDHEN, CDR2 SYDVKM. Trimming removed 5 bases from V and 2 bases from J, with 15 bases in between. The CDR3 is 16 residues long. In DNA form, the CDR3 reads TGTGCCAGCAGTGTCTTTGGGCTGGGTAACACCGGGGAGCTGTTTTTT. This gives the protein CASSVFGLGNTGELFF.